These 22 T cell receptor beta chains share one sample of origin, sequenced in a study of blood T cell repertoires in COVID-19. Clones were sequenced by immunoSEQ multiplex PCR, and TCRdb holds only the in-frame ones, with some missing. This sample carries around 360,000 clones, more than 75% of them seen once, and the ten largest clones take 2.5% to 3%. Input material: PBMCs or T cells enriched from blood (not recorded which). These receptors all come from a woman in her 30s who had recovered from COVID-19.

The rearrangement links TRBV24-1 to TRBJ2-6, with TRBD1 matching 10 bases. Trimming took 3 bases from V and 4 from J; bases not matched to a gene: 8. This CDR3 comprises 18 residues. Germline V gives CDR1 KGHDR, CDR2 SFDVKD. The CDR3 reads CATSDGGTGVSGANVLTF. In DNA, the CDR3 is TGTGCCACCAGTGATGGCGGGACAGGGGTTTCCGGGGCCAACGTCCTGACTTTC.

The chain combines TRBV10-3 with TRBJ1-4; 7 bases align to TRBD1. Germline V gene sequence: CDR1 ENHRY, CDR2 SYGVKD. The CDR3 contains 13 residues. V was pared by 10 bases and J by 6 bases, with 8 bases of the junction left unmatched. CDR3: CARKTGPYEKLFF. The CDR3 DNA sequence: TGTGCCAGAAAGACAGGGCCGTATGAAAAACTGTTTTTT.

The V and J genes are TRBV30 and TRBJ1-2, with unresolved D. Germline CDR1 and CDR2: GTSNPN and SVGIG (reference sequence). The CDR3 runs to 14 residues. V was clipped by 2 bases and J by 5 bases, with 15 bases between them. The CDR3 sequence: CAWSRSSTGYGYTF. Written as DNA, the CDR3 is TGTGCCTGGAGTCGGTCTTCGACTGGATATGGCTACACCTTC.

CDR3 region: CASTPKKIFGTEAFF. For the CDR3, the DNA is TGTGCCAGCACCCCCAAAAAGATATTCGGCACTGAAGCTTTCTTT. This chain uses TRBV11-3 with TRBJ1-1; no definite D call. CDR1 SGHNT and CDR2 YENEEA come from the germline V gene. This CDR3 contains 15 residues. V lost 7 bases to trimming and J lost 4 bases, with 19 bases between them. Filled out from reference TRBV11-3 and TRBJ1-1, the complete variable domain reads EAGVVQSPRYKIIEKKQPVAFWCNPISGHNTLYWYLQNLGQGPELLIRYENEEAVDDSQLPKDRFSAERLKGVDSTLKIQPAELGDSAVYLCASTPKKIFGTEAFFGQGTRLTVV.

The rearrangement joins TRBV7-2 to TRBJ2-7; possibly TRBD2 for D (5 bases). The germline V gene has CDR1 SGHTA and CDR2 FQGNSA. The CDR3 sequence is 14 residues long. Trimming pared 4 bases from V and 5 bases from J, leaving 15 bases between. CDR3 coding DNA: TGTGCCAGCAGCTCCACGGAGGATCGGGACGAGCAGTACTTC. Translating it yields CASSSTEDRDEQYF.

V usage is TRBV6-5 and J usage is TRBJ2-3; 7 positions match TRBD2. CDR1 is MNHEY, CDR2 SVGAGI, per germline. Trimming took 5 bases from V and 1 from J; bases not matched to a gene: 6. This CDR3 spans 15 amino acids. For the CDR3, the DNA is TGTGCCAGCAGTCCGGGGGGTTTGGGCACAGATACGCAGTATTTT. It translates to CASSPGGLGTDTQYF.

The chain combines TRBV20-1 with TRBJ2-2; the D gene is possibly TRBD2 (6 bases). V was cut by 3 bases and J by 1 base, with 12 bases left in between. CDR3 length equals 15 residues. Germline CDR1 reads DFQATT; CDR2 reads SNEGSKA (reference sequence). This CDR3 is CSASLSGLNTGELFF. CDR3 bases: TGCAGTGCTAGTCTTAGCGGATTGAACACCGGGGAGCTGTTTTTT.

The J gene is TRBJ1-1, the V gene TRBV19, with D possibly matching TRBD1 (5 bases). The germline V gene has CDR1 LNHDA and CDR2 SQIVND (reference sequence). V was shortened by 6 bases and J by 1 base, with 12 bases between the two germline ends. The CDR3 runs to 14 residues. CDR3 protein: CASRKTETNTEAFF. The CDR3 nucleotides are TGTGCCAGTAGAAAGACAGAGACGAACACTGAAGCTTTCTTT.

The gene calls are TRBV6-5 and TRBJ2-5, with TRBD2 matching 7 bases. The V gene's germline CDR1 is MNHEY and CDR2 SVGAGI. The CDR3 totals 15 residues. V trimming: 0 bases; J trimming: 4 bases; junction bases outside the gene matches: 5. CDR3 sequence: CASSYSPGRGETQYF. DNA of the CDR3: TGTGCCAGCAGTTACTCGCCGGGGAGGGGAGAGACCCAGTACTTC.

The chain recombines TRBV5-1 with TRBJ1-1, with D possibly matching TRBD1 (6 bases). Per germline, CDR1 SGHRS and CDR2 YFSETQ. Trimming took 1 base from V and 6 from J, leaving 10 bases between them. CDR3 size: 13 residues. The CDR3 DNA sequence: TGCGCCAGCAGCTTGAGCAGGGGCCCTGAAGCTTTCTTT. This sequence encodes CASSLSRGPEAFF.

This rearrangement joins TRBV5-1 to TRBJ1-4; TRBD1 might be the D (6 bases). This CDR3 spans 14 amino acids. Trimming shortened V by 4 bases and J by 5 bases, and 12 bases separated the two germline ends. The germline gives CDR1 SGHRS, CDR2 YFSETQ. The DNA for the CDR3 is TGCGCCAGCAGCCCCGGGACACTGAATGAAAAACTGTTTTTT. Protein sequence: CASSPGTLNEKLFF.

The CDR3 loop is CASSFFGGSETQYF. Here the CDR3 DNA reads TGTGCCAGCAGTTTTTTCGGCGGGTCAGAGACCCAGTACTTC. This chain connects TRBV28 to TRBJ2-5, with D possibly TRBD2 on 5 matching bases. The CDR3 contains 14 residues. Looked up from germline, CDR1 is MDHEN and CDR2 is SYDVKM. V shed 3 bases and J shed 4 bases, with 12 bases lying between them. The variable domain in full, completed from reference TRBV28 and TRBJ2-5, reads DVKVTQSSRYLVKRTGEKVFLECVQDMDHENMFWYRQDPGLGLRLIYFSYDVKMKEKGDIPEGYSVSREKKERFSLILESASTNQTSMYLCASSFFGGSETQYFGPGTRLLVL.

The genes are TRBV5-4 and TRBJ2-5; 9 nucleotides align to TRBD2. Germline V lookup: CDR1 SGHNT, CDR2 YYREEE (reference sequence). The ends lost 0 bases at V and 3 bases at J; junction bases unmatched: 6. The length of the CDR3 is 16 residues. The chain's CDR3 is CASSLGVSGGEETQYF. Written as DNA, the CDR3 is TGTGCCAGCAGCTTGGGGGTTAGCGGGGGCGAAGAGACCCAGTACTTC. Together with reference TRBV5-4 and TRBJ2-5, the CDR3 gives the full variable domain: ETGVTQSPTHLIKTRGQQVTLRCSSQSGHNTVSWYQQALGQGPQFIFQYYREEENGRGNFPPRFSGLQFPNYSSELNVNALELDDSALYLCASSLGVSGGEETQYFGPGTRLLVL.

The chain has TRBV28 and TRBJ1-4; D is possibly TRBD1 (6 bases). This CDR3 has 13 residues. The germline V gene encodes CDR1 MDHEN and CDR2 SYDVKM. V was trimmed by 3 bases and J by 7 bases, leaving 9 bases between them. Here the CDR3 reads CASSFGGLEKLFF. The CDR3 region has the DNA TGTGCCAGCAGTTTCGGGGGGCTTGAAAAACTGTTTTTT.

In its sample, this clone was seen once. The J gene is TRBJ1-2, the V gene TRBV7-3, with TRBD1 matching 10 bases. The CDR3 covers 15 residues. CDR1 and CDR2 from the germline V gene are SGHTA and FQGTGA. With V trimmed by 5 bases and J by 7 bases, 10 bases remained unmatched. The CDR3 DNA follows: TGTGCCAGCAGCCCCCAAGGACAGGGGGTTGGTGGCTACACCTTC. Encoded protein: CASSPQGQGVGGYTF.

The CDR3 spells CASSFPPGLTDTQYF. The CDR3 DNA follows: TGTGCCAGCAGTTTCCCCCCAGGGCTCACAGATACGCAGTATTTT. This chain connects TRBV28 to TRBJ2-3, with D perhaps matching TRBD1 (5 bases). V was cut by 3 bases and J by 2 bases, with 12 bases left in between. Germline assignment: CDR1 MDHEN and CDR2 SYDVKM. This CDR3 has 15 amino acids.

The V and J genes are TRBV27 and TRBJ1-6; TRBD1 is a possible D gene (5 bases). Germline CDR1 and CDR2: MNHEY and SMNVEV (reference sequence). The CDR3 is 13 residues long. V was trimmed by 5 bases and J by 6 bases, leaving 8 bases between them. The DNA for the CDR3 is TGTGCCAGCAGTCCGGGACTTAATTCACCCCTCCACTTT. Translation: CASSPGLNSPLHF.

The rearrangement joins TRBV5-5 to TRBJ2-6, with D hard to call. Trimming took 0 bases from V and 0 from J, leaving 4 bases between them. The CDR3 totals 15 residues. Germline lookup yields CDR1 SGHKS and CDR2 YYEKEE (reference sequence). The chain's CDR3 is CASSLVYSGANVLTF. CDR3 DNA: TGTGCCAGCAGCTTGGTATACTCTGGGGCCAACGTCCTGACTTTC.

CDR3 amino acids: CASSTREGEGTQYF. The CDR3 nucleotides read TGTGCCAGTAGTACCCGGGAAGGGGAGGGGACCCAGTACTTC. This sequence joins TRBV19 and TRBJ2-5; 7 positions agree with TRBD2. CDR1 and CDR2 from the germline V gene are LNHDA and SQIVND (reference sequence). CDR3 length: 14 amino acids. Trimming at V came to 4 bases and at J to 7 bases, leaving 9 bases not matched to a gene.

The rearrangement uses TRBV29-1 and TRBJ2-7, with 8 bases aligning to TRBD2. V shed 7 bases, J shed 4 bases, and the junction held 6 bases outside the gene matches. From germline, CDR1 is SQVTM and CDR2 ANQGSEA. This CDR3 comprises 12 residues. The CDR3 coding sequence is TGCAGCGCCATCGGGGGGGTTTACGAGCAGTACTTC. Amino acids: CSAIGGVYEQYF.

This rearrangement joins TRBV18 to TRBJ1-1; TRBD1 aligns across 7 bases. Germline V gene lookup returns CDR1 KGHSH and CDR2 LQKENI. The CDR3 loop spans 14 amino acids. V was clipped by 3 bases and J by 1 base; unmatched bases: 2. The CDR3 bases are TGTGCCAGCTCACCGAGGACAGGGAACACTGAAGCTTTCTTT. It specifies CASSPRTGNTEAFF.

J is TRBJ2-1 and V is TRBV19; 9 positions match TRBD2. The CDR3 loop spans 12 amino acids. CDR1 and CDR2 from the germline V gene are LNHDA and SQIVND (reference sequence). V shed 5 bases and J 9 bases; nucleotides not matched to a gene: 2. CDR3 DNA sequence: TGTGCCAGTAGTGTAGCGGGAGTTGAGCAGTTCTTC. Residues: CASSVAGVEQFF.